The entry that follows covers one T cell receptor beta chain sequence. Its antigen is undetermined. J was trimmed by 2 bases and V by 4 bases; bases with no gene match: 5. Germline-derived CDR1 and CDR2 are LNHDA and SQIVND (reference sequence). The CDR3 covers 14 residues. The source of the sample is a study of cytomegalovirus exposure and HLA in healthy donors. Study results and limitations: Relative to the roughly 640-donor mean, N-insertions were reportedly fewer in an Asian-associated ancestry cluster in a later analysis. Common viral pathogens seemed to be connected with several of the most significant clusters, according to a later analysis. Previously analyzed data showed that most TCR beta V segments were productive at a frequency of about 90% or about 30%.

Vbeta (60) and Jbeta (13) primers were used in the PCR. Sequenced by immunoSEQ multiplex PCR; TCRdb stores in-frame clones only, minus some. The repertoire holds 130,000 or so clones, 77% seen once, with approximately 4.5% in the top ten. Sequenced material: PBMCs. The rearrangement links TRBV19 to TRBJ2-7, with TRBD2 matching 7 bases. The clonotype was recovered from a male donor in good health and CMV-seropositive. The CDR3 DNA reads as TGTGCCAGTAGTACGCGGAGCGGGACCTACGAGCAGTACTTC. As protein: CASSTRSGTYEQYF.